The TCR beta chain under discussion was sequenced for a study of T cell responses to AZD1222 COVID-19 vaccine. Study-level information: Second doses at about 4 or about 12 weeks were pooled.

Germline V gives CDR1 LGHDT, CDR2 YNNKEL (reference sequence). V gave up 1 base and J gave up 7 bases, with 14 bases separating them. CDR3 length equals 15 residues. Overall study findings and caveats: After the peak T cell response, and only then, were repertoires sampled. Most donors were white British and more were female, and clonal diversity was possibly underestimated. Breadth and depth of Spike-specific TCRs rose after two AZD1222 doses.

TCRdb's table, derived via immunoSEQ multiplex PCR, lists solely in-frame clones and lacks some. The table lists more than 60,000 clones, 84% of them singletons. In the case of this clone: Its antigen is still unknown.

This clonotype was sampled from an adult in good health. The sample was peripheral blood, taken on day 0 of AZD1222 vaccination. The chain couples TRBV3-1 (or the pseudogene TRBV3-2) to TRBJ2-1; D is unresolved. This CDR3 is CASSQGTGPANEQFF. The CDR3 DNA is TGTGCCAGCAGCCAAGGGACGGGTCCGGCGAATGAGCAGTTCTTC.